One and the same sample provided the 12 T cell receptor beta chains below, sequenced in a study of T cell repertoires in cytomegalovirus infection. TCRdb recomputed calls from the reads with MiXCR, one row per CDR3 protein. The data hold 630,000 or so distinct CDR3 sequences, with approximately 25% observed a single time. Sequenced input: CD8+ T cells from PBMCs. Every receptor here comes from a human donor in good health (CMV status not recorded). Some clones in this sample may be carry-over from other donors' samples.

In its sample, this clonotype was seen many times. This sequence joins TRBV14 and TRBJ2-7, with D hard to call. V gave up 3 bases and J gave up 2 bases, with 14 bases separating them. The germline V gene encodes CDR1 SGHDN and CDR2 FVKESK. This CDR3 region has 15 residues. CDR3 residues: CASSHLGNTPYEQYF. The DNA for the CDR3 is TGTGCCAGCAGCCACCTAGGGAATACGCCCTACGAGCAGTACTTC.

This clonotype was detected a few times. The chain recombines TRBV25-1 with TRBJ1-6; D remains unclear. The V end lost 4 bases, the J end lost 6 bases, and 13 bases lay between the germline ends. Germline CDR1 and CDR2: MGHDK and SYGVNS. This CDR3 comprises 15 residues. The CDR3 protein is CASSAHRRINSPLHF. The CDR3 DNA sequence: TGTGCCAGCAGTGCCCATCGGAGGATTAATTCACCCCTCCACTTT.

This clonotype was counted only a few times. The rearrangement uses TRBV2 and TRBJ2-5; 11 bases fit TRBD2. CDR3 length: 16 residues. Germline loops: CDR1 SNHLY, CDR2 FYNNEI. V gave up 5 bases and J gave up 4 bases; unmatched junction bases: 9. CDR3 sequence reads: CASSHQPGLAVETQYF. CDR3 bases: TGTGCCAGCAGTCACCAGCCGGGACTAGCGGTAGAGACCCAGTACTTC.

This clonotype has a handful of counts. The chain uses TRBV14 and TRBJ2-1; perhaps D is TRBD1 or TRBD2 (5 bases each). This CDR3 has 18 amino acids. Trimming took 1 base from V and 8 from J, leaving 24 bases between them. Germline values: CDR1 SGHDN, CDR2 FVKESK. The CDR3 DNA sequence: TGTGCCAGCAGCCAAGGTTCTTGGGGGTCGGGCGGATTGTATGAGCAGTTCTTC. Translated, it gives CASSQGSWGSGGLYEQFF.

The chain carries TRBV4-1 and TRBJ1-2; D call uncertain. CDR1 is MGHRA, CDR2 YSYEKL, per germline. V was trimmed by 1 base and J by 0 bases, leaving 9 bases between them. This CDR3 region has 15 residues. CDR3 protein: CASSQVSATNYGYTF. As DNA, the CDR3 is TGCGCCAGCAGCCAAGTTTCGGCAACTAACTATGGCTACACCTTC.

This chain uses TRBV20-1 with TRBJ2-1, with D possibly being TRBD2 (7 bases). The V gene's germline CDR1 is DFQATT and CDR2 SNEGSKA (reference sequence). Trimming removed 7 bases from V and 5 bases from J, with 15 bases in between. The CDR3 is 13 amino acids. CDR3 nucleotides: TGCAGTGGATGGGGGGGCCACCACAATGAGCAGTTCTTC. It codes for CSGWGGHHNEQFF.

The CDR3 sequence: CASSYRANSLEQYV. CDR3 DNA: TGTGCCAGCAGTTACAGGGCAAACTCCCTCGAGCAGTACGTC. The genes are TRBV28 and TRBJ2-7; D may be TRBD1 (6 bases). V gave up 4 bases and J gave up 6 bases, with 16 bases separating them. In germline, CDR1 is MDHEN, CDR2 SYDVKM. The CDR3 is 14 amino acids.

The CDR3, as DNA: TGTGCCAGCAGGACAGGGGACGGGGAGACCCAGTACTTC. It is translated as CASRTGDGETQYF. The rearrangement joins TRBV7-6 to TRBJ2-5, with 8 positions matching TRBD1. CDR1 SGHVS and CDR2 FNYEAQ come from the germline V gene. The CDR3 runs 13 residues. The V and J ends lost 6 bases and 5 bases, in that order; junction bases with no gene match: 5.

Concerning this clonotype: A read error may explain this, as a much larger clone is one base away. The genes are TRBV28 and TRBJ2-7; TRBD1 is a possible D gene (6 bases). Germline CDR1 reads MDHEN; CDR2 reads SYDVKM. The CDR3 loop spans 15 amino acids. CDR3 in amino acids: CATLSGAEFPYEQHF. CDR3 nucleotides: TGTGCCACCCTATCAGGGGCCGAATTTCCCTACGAGCAGCACTTC. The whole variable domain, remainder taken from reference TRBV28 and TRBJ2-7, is DVKVTQSSRYLVKRTGEKVFLECVQDMDHENMFWYRQDPGLGLRLIYFSYDVKMKEKGDIPEGYSVSREKKERFSLILESASTNQTSMYLCATLSGAEFPYEQHFGPGTRLTVT.

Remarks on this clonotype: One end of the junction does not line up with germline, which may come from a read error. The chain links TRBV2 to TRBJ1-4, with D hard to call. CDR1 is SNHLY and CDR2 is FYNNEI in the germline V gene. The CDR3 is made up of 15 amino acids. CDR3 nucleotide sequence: TGTGCCAACAGTGGCCAGGACCACCCCAATGAAAAACTGTTTTTT. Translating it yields CANSGQDHPNEKLFF.

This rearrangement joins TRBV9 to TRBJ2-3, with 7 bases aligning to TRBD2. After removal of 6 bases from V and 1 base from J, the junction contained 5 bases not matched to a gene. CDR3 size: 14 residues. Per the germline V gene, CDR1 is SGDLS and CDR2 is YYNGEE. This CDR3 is CASTPRGGTDTQYF. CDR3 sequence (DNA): TGTGCCAGCACGCCCCGGGGGGGCACAGATACGCAGTATTTT.

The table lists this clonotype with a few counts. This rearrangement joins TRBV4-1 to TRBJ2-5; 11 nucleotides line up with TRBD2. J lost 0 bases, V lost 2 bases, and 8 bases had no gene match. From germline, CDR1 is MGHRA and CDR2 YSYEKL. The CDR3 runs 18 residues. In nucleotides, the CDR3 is TGCGCCAGCAGCCAACCGACTAGCGGGGCTTGGTACCAAGAGACCCAGTACTTC. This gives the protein CASSQPTSGAWYQETQYF.